Below, one TCR beta chain is given with its context. This entry comes from a study of cytomegalovirus exposure and HLA in healthy donors. Donors in the study were healthy people who gave bone marrow. CDR1 and CDR2 from the germline V gene are SQVTM and ANQGSEA. CDR3 length equals 15 residues. V dropped 4 bases and J dropped 0 bases, with 15 bases sitting between them. A multiplex PCR was run with 60 Vbeta primers and 13 Jbeta primers. Assay used: immunoSEQ multiplex PCR; TCRdb lists only in-frame clones, some missing. Among around 100,000 clones, more than 75% were seen once, and the ten largest hold just under 4%.

This rearrangement joins TRBV29-1 to TRBJ1-1; D may be TRBD1 (6 bases). The sequenced material came from PBMCs. The TCR was taken from a woman between 45 and 60 years old in good health and CMV-seropositive. This CDR3 reads CSVGKKGHMNTEAFF. The CDR3 bases are TGCAGCGTTGGAAAGAAGGGACATATGAACACTGAAGCTTTCTTT.